This passage covers 8 T cell receptor beta chains from one sample sequenced in a study of blood T cell repertoires in COVID-19. Sequencing was performed with immunoSEQ multiplex PCR; in TCRdb, only in-frame clones are kept and a portion is missing. There are 110,000 to 150,000 clones in the sample; about 86% occur only once, and around 8.4% lies in the top ten. The sequencing sample was made of peripheral blood. These receptors all come from a woman aged 55-70 years with acute or convalescent COVID-19.

V gene TRBV6-2 or TRBV6-3 combines with J gene TRBJ1-1; TRBD1 matches 7 bases. V was pared by 2 bases and J by 1 base, with 10 bases of the junction left unmatched. This CDR3 has 17 residues. The germline gives CDR1 MNHEY, CDR2 SVGEGT. CDR3 in DNA: TGTGCCAGCAGTTACCCCTTCGGGACAGACGCGAACACTGAAGCTTTCTTT. This translates into CASSYPFGTDANTEAFF.

The V gene is TRBV4-1, the J gene TRBJ1-1; D perhaps matches TRBD1 (6 bases). The CDR3 extends over 14 amino acids. Per germline, CDR1 MGHRA and CDR2 YSYEKL. Deletions cut 4 bases from V and 1 base from J, with 10 bases between. The chain's CDR3 is CASSLMTGNTEAFF. CDR3 bases: TGCGCCAGCAGCCTAATGACAGGGAACACTGAAGCTTTCTTT.

The V and J genes are TRBV30 and TRBJ1-2, with TRBD1 matching over 8 bases. V was clipped by 1 base and J by 4 bases; unmatched bases: 5. The germline CDR1 and CDR2 sequences are GTSNPN and SVGIG (reference sequence). The CDR3 loop spans 14 amino acids. Here the CDR3 DNA reads TGTGCCTGGAGTGCCAGGGACAGGTCCTATGGCTACACCTTC. Translated, it gives CAWSARDRSYGYTF.

The V and J genes are TRBV5-1 and TRBJ2-3; D might be TRBD2 (5 bases). The germline V gene has CDR1 SGHRS and CDR2 YFSETQ. The CDR3 is made up of 15 amino acids. V was trimmed by 6 bases and J by 2 bases, leaving 16 bases between them. The CDR3 is CASTPSGRPTDTQYF. CDR3 bases: TGCGCCAGCACCCCGTCGGGGAGACCCACAGATACGCAGTATTTT. The full variable domain, in which reference TRBV5-1 and TRBJ2-3 provide the parts outside the CDR3, is KAGVTQTPRYLIKTRGQQVTLSCSPISGHRSVSWYQQTPGQGLQFLFEYFSETQRNKGNFPGRFSGRQFSNSRSEMNVSTLELGDSALYLCASTPSGRPTDTQYFGPGTRLTVL.

V is TRBV19 and J is TRBJ1-1; D unclear. The ends were cut back, 1 base at V and 1 base at J, with 10 bases in the middle. The germline CDR1 and CDR2 sequences are LNHDA and SQIVND (reference sequence). This CDR3 spans 15 amino acids. The CDR3 region has the DNA TGTGCCAGTAGTATAGTTTACAGTCCGAACACTGAAGCTTTCTTT. As protein: CASSIVYSPNTEAFF.

CDR3 loop: CASSLRGGNQPQHF. CDR3 bases: TGTGCCAGCAGTTTACGGGGTGGCAATCAGCCCCAGCATTTT. The chain links TRBV27 to TRBJ1-5; no definite D call. This CDR3 comprises 14 residues. The germline V and J ends were trimmed by 2 bases and 2 bases, with 7 bases remaining between them. Germline V gene lookup returns CDR1 MNHEY and CDR2 SMNVEV (reference sequence).

The chain carries TRBV5-1 and TRBJ1-6; TRBD1 might be the D (5 bases). Germline-derived CDR1 and CDR2 are SGHRS and YFSETQ. This CDR3 spans 14 amino acids. Trimming shortened V by 5 bases and J by 5 bases, and 11 bases separated the two germline ends. The CDR3 DNA reads as TGCGCCAGCAGTCCCGGGACTAATAATTCACCCCTCCACTTT. This codes for CASSPGTNNSPLHF.

The chain couples TRBV5-1 to TRBJ2-3, with 8 positions matching TRBD1. Germline CDR1 is SGHRS and CDR2 is YFSETQ. The CDR3 has 16 residues. After removal of 0 bases from V and 2 bases from J, the junction contained 5 bases not matched to a gene. Written as DNA, the CDR3 is TGCGCCAGCAGCTTGGGGACAGGGCTGATCACAGATACGCAGTATTTT. Translated: CASSLGTGLITDTQYF.